These 23 T cell receptor beta chains were sequenced from one sample in a study of cytomegalovirus exposure and HLA in healthy donors. The PCR ran on 60 Vbeta and 13 Jbeta primers. Assay used: immunoSEQ multiplex PCR; TCRdb lists only in-frame clones, some missing. Listed are some 23,000 clones; approximately 15% falls within the top ten. The material sequenced was PBMCs. All receptors derive from a male donor in good health and CMV-seropositive.

The chain has TRBV5-1 and TRBJ2-1; 8 bases line up with TRBD2. V was clipped by 4 bases and J by 5 bases; unmatched bases: 5. Germline CDR1 SGHRS, CDR2 YFSETQ. This CDR3 has 14 amino acids. The CDR3 loop reads CASSLGRGDNEQFF. CDR3 DNA: TGCGCCAGCAGCCTGGGGCGGGGGGACAATGAGCAGTTCTTC. Supplemented by reference TRBV5-1 and TRBJ2-1, the full variable domain reads KAGVTQTPRYLIKTRGQQVTLSCSPISGHRSVSWYQQTPGQGLQFLFEYFSETQRNKGNFPGRFSGRQFSNSRSEMNVSTLELGDSALYLCASSLGRGDNEQFFGPGTRLTVL.

V and J are TRBV19 and TRBJ2-1; 9 bases align to TRBD2. The CDR3 has 15 amino acids. Germline lookup yields CDR1 LNHDA and CDR2 SQIVND (reference sequence). Trimming took 1 base from V and 5 from J; bases not matched to a gene: 3. CDR3 protein: CASSIGGRAHNEQFF. The CDR3 coding sequence is TGTGCCAGTAGTATAGGCGGGAGGGCACACAATGAGCAGTTCTTC.

This chain links TRBV15 with TRBJ2-7; no reliable D call. Between the trimmed V and J ends, which lost 3 bases and 0 bases, there was a span of 9 bases. Germline-derived CDR1 and CDR2 are LNHNV and YYDKDF (reference sequence). The CDR3 consists of 14 residues. The CDR3 sequence: CATSSRRSSYEQYF. CDR3 nucleotides: TGTGCCACCAGCAGCCGGCGGAGCTCCTACGAGCAGTACTTC.

The chain employs TRBV28 and TRBJ2-1, with TRBD2 matching over 8 bases. Looked up from germline, CDR1 is MDHEN and CDR2 is SYDVKM. The CDR3 spans 15 residues. Trimming at V came to 1 base and at J to 8 bases, leaving 7 bases not matched to a gene. CDR3 bases: TGTGCCAGCAGTTTATTGGCGGGAGGTTCCCATGAGCAGTTCTTC. This translates into CASSLLAGGSHEQFF. The whole variable domain, filled in from reference TRBV28 and TRBJ2-1, reads DVKVTQSSRYLVKRTGEKVFLECVQDMDHENMFWYRQDPGLGLRLIYFSYDVKMKEKGDIPEGYSVSREKKERFSLILESASTNQTSMYLCASSLLAGGSHEQFFGPGTRLTVL.

This chain links TRBV30 with TRBJ1-1, with D tentatively TRBD1 (5 bases). The V end was cut by 2 bases, the J end by 4 bases, with 8 bases between. The germline gives CDR1 GTSNPN, CDR2 SVGIG (reference sequence). The CDR3 contains 12 residues. This CDR3 is CAWSRRGTEAFF. CDR3 nucleotide sequence: TGTGCCTGGAGTCGAAGGGGCACTGAAGCTTTCTTT.

The chain is built from TRBV13 and TRBJ1-5; a possible D gene is TRBD1 (5 bases). This CDR3 contains 16 residues. Germline V gene lookup returns CDR1 PRHDT and CDR2 FYEKMQ (reference sequence). Trimming removed 5 bases from V and 6 bases from J, with 20 bases in between. CDR3 in DNA: TGTGCCAGCAGCCGCACTTCGGGACTTCGGGTTCAGCCCCAGCATTTT. It is translated as CASSRTSGLRVQPQHF.

The chain combines TRBV29-1 with TRBJ1-2; 9 nucleotides align to TRBD1. Trimming took 4 bases from V and 5 from J; bases not matched to a gene: 11. Germline CDR1 reads SQVTM; CDR2 reads ANQGSEA. The CDR3 totals 15 residues. In DNA, the CDR3 is TGCAGCGTTGTACTCTCGGGACAGGGTGGGTATGGCTACACCTTC. This translates into CSVVLSGQGGYGYTF. The complete variable domain, with remaining parts taken from reference TRBV29-1 and TRBJ1-2, reads SAVISQKPSRDICQRGTSLTIQCQVDSQVTMMFWYRQQPGQSLTLIATANQGSEATYESGFVIDKFPISRPNLTFSTLTVSNMSPEDSSIYLCSVVLSGQGGYGYTFGSGTRLTVV.

V and J are TRBV29-1 and TRBJ1-2; no firm D call. Trimming removed 7 bases at V and 4 bases at J, with 10 bases between. The V gene's germline CDR1 is SQVTM and CDR2 ANQGSEA. This CDR3 region has 11 residues. CDR3 region: CSAGESYGYTF. CDR3 DNA sequence: TGCAGCGCCGGGGAGTCCTATGGCTACACCTTC.

This chain connects TRBV30 to TRBJ1-1; D gene ambiguous. In germline, CDR1 is GTSNPN, CDR2 SVGIG (reference sequence). With 0 bases removed from V and 3 bases from J, the gap between germline ends came to 11 bases. The CDR3 is 14 amino acids. The CDR3 DNA sequence: TGTGCCTGGAGTGTACGGGGTAAGTACACTGAAGCTTTCTTT. Amino acids: CAWSVRGKYTEAFF. Drawing the rest from reference TRBV30 and TRBJ1-1, the complete variable domain is SQTIHQWPATLVQPVGSPLSLECTVEGTSNPNLYWYRQAAGRGLQLLFYSVGIGQISSEVPQNLSASRPQDRQFILSSKKLLLSDSGFYLCAWSVRGKYTEAFFGQGTRLTVV.

The chain carries TRBV5-4 and TRBJ1-2; the match to TRBD1 covers 10 bases. The CDR3 extends over 15 amino acids. The germline gives CDR1 SGHNT, CDR2 YYREEE (reference sequence). The trim removed 4 bases at V and 1 base at J, leaving 4 bases unmatched. The CDR3 reads CASSTGTGDNYGYTF. DNA for the CDR3: TGTGCCAGCAGCACGGGGACAGGGGATAACTATGGCTACACCTTC.

The genes are TRBV30 and TRBJ1-1; the D gene is possibly TRBD1 (5 bases). V dropped 2 bases and J dropped 8 bases, with 21 bases sitting between them. Per germline, CDR1 GTSNPN and CDR2 SVGIG (reference sequence). This CDR3 contains 15 residues. The CDR3 region is CAWSPGTLGGSEAFF. CDR3 coding DNA: TGTGCCTGGAGTCCCGGGACTTTGGGGGGTTCCGAAGCTTTCTTT.

V is TRBV29-1 and J is TRBJ1-2; 8 nucleotides line up with TRBD1. This CDR3 spans 15 amino acids. V gave up 3 bases and J gave up 3 bases; unmatched junction bases: 9. Germline V gene sequence: CDR1 SQVTM, CDR2 ANQGSEA. DNA for the CDR3: TGCAGCGTTGATAAGAAGGCAGGGGGCTACTATGGCTACACCTTC. This codes for CSVDKKAGGYYGYTF.

The chain carries TRBV19 and TRBJ2-6; D is possibly TRBD1 (6 bases). V lost 3 bases and J 0 bases, leaving 18 bases between the germline ends. Germline CDR1 and CDR2: LNHDA and SQIVND (reference sequence). This CDR3 spans 19 amino acids. The CDR3 DNA follows: TGTGCCAGTAGTATTTACAACGACAGGCCATACTCTGGGGCCAACGTCCTGACTTTC. This codes for CASSIYNDRPYSGANVLTF. The variable domain in full, with the rest retrieved from reference TRBV19 and TRBJ2-6, is DGGITQSPKYLFRKEGQNVTLSCEQNLNHDAMYWYRQDPGQGLRLIYYSQIVNDFQKGDIAEGYSVSREKKESFPLTVTSAQKNPTAFYLCASSIYNDRPYSGANVLTFGAGSRLTVL.

The J gene is TRBJ2-5, the V gene TRBV11-2; D is undetermined. Germline-derived CDR1 and CDR2 are SGHAT and FQNNGV. The V gene lost 6 bases and the J gene lost 2 bases, with 25 bases spanning the gap. The CDR3 length is 18 residues. The CDR3 DNA is TGTGCCAGCAGAATAAGCTTCCAGGTGCGAAGTATTCAAGAGACCCAGTACTTC. This gives the protein CASRISFQVRSIQETQYF.

The CDR3 loop is CASSIGQGYEQYF. As DNA, the CDR3 is TGTGCCAGTAGTATTGGACAGGGCTACGAGCAGTACTTC. This rearrangement joins TRBV19 to TRBJ2-7; 8 positions match TRBD1. This CDR3 is built from 13 residues. CDR1 and CDR2 from the germline V gene are LNHDA and SQIVND (reference sequence). The ends lost 3 bases at V and 3 bases at J; junction bases unmatched: 1.

This sequence joins TRBV28 and TRBJ1-1; the D gene is possibly TRBD1 (5 bases). Germline lookup yields CDR1 MDHEN and CDR2 SYDVKM. The CDR3 runs 12 residues. V lost 5 bases and J lost 3, with 7 bases in between. The CDR3 loop is CASSPTDTEAFF. The CDR3 DNA follows: TGTGCCAGCAGTCCGACAGACACTGAAGCTTTCTTT.

The rearrangement uses TRBV9 and TRBJ1-2; D remains ambiguous. CDR1 is SGDLS, CDR2 YYNGEE, per germline. Trimming stripped 0 bases from V and 2 bases from J, with 8 bases between. The CDR3 loop spans 14 amino acids. CDR3 protein: CASSVGDTNYGYTF. The CDR3 region has the DNA TGTGCCAGCAGCGTAGGCGACACCAACTATGGCTACACCTTC. Based on the CDR3 plus reference TRBV9 and TRBJ1-2, the full variable domain is DSGVTQTPKHLITATGQRVTLRCSPRSGDLSVYWYQQSLDQGLQFLIQYYNGEERAKGNILERFSAQQFPDLHSELNLSSLELGDSALYFCASSVGDTNYGYTFGSGTRLTVV.

V and J are TRBV2 and TRBJ2-1; possibly TRBD2 for D (5 bases). The CDR3 spans 14 residues. Germline values: CDR1 SNHLY, CDR2 FYNNEI. Trimming removed 8 bases from V and 10 bases from J, with 21 bases in between. DNA for the CDR3: TGTGCCAGCGGTGGCGGGCTTGACACGGGGGAGCAGTTCTTC. Protein: CASGGGLDTGEQFF.

This sequence joins TRBV19 and TRBJ2-1; 7 bases align to TRBD2. The CDR3 is 15 residues long. Germline CDR1 reads LNHDA; CDR2 reads SQIVND (reference sequence). After removal of 8 bases from V and 3 bases from J, the junction contained 10 bases not matched to a gene. The CDR3 coding sequence is TGTGCCAGTGGGATTGGGCTAGCGGACTACAATGAGCAGTTCTTC. Translating gives CASGIGLADYNEQFF.

The rearrangement uses TRBV9 and TRBJ1-1; the D gene is possibly TRBD1 (5 bases). With 3 bases removed from V and 11 bases from J, the gap between germline ends came to 17 bases. CDR1 SGDLS and CDR2 YYNGEE come from the germline V gene. The CDR3 length is 13 residues. The CDR3 DNA is TGTGCCAGCAGCGCCCTCGGGGGGTCGCGGGCTTTCTTT. It specifies CASSALGGSRAFF.

This sequence joins TRBV18 and TRBJ2-1; D might be TRBD1 (5 bases). The CDR3 is 13 residues long. The germline V gene has CDR1 KGHSH and CDR2 LQKENI. Trimming removed 3 bases from V and 5 bases from J, with 8 bases in between. The CDR3 bases are TGTGCCAGCTCACCGCTACAGGACAATGAGCAGTTCTTC. Its protein product is CASSPLQDNEQFF.

Concerning this clone: Its ends do not fully match the called genes, so a read error is possible. The gene calls are TRBV30 and TRBJ2-7, with D maybe TRBD2 (7 bases). Germline CDR1 GTSNPN, CDR2 SVGIG (reference sequence). The CDR3 is made up of 11 amino acids. CDR3 nucleotide sequence: TGTGCCTGGAGCTGGGGGGGACATGTATATTTC. The encoded protein is CAWSWGGHVYF.

This sequence joins TRBV5-1 and TRBJ1-2; D remains unclear. Germline V gene sequence: CDR1 SGHRS, CDR2 YFSETQ. The CDR3 spans 14 residues. V shed 0 bases and J shed 4 bases, with 10 bases lying between them. The CDR3 DNA sequence: TGCGCCAGCAGCTTGGTCTCCACTACCTATGGCTACACCTTC. Translated, it gives CASSLVSTTYGYTF.